This T cell receptor (beta chain) was sequenced for a study of neurological immune-mediated disorders. Points from the study as a whole: HTLV-1-associated myelopathy ranked highest for TCR clonal expansion and multiple sclerosis lowest, beneath healthy controls.

The unsorted libraries were generated from a total of 2 million PBMCs, which had been stored in RNAlater at -80 C. V lost 2 bases to trimming and J lost 5 bases, with 13 bases between them. Per the germline V gene, CDR1 is SGHRS and CDR2 is YFSETQ. The CDR3 loop spans 14 amino acids. This clonotype was observed many times. Its antigen is not known. Synthesis of cDNA was carried out by template-switch 5'RACE. The reaction used 10-nucleotide random UMIs. TCRdb ran MiXCR on the 5' RACE reads and lists one entry per CDR3 protein. This sample has about 57,000 distinct CDR3 sequences, with roughly 12% found just once.

This clonotype was obtained from a woman aged 60-75 years with HTLV-1-associated myelopathy (HAM/TSP). Sequencing input: PBMCs. This chain connects TRBV5-1 to TRBJ2-5; no clear D gene. The CDR3 protein is CASSLKGSEETQYF. The CDR3, as DNA: TGCGCCAGCAGCTTAAAAGGGTCTGAGGAGACCCAGTACTTC.